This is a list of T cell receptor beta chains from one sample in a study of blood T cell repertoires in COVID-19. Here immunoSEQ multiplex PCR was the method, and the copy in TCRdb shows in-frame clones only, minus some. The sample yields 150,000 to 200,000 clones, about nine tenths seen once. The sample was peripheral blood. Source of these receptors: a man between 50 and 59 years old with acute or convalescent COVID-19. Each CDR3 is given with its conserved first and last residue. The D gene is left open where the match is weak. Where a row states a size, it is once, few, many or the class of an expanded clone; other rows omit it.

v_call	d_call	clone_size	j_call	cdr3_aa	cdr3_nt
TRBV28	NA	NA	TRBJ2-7	CASSPPYSYEQYF	TGTGCCAGCAGTCCCCCGTACTCCTACGAGCAGTACTTC
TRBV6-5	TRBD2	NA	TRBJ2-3	CASSYSGTTITDTQYF	TGTGCCAGCAGTTACTCTGGGACTACCATCACAGATACGCAGTATTTT
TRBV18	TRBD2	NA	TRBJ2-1	CASSPGTSAYNEQFF	TGTGCCAGCTCGCCAGGGACTAGCGCCTACAATGAGCAGTTCTTC
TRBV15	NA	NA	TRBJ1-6	CATSILSLSSYNSPLHF	TGTGCCACCAGCATATTATCACTAAGCTCCTATAATTCACCCCTCCACTTT
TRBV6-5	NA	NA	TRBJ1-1	CASSRQKNTEAFF	TGTGCCAGCAGTCGACAGAAAAACACTGAAGCTTTCTTT
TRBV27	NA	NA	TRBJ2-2	CASRPWGQNTGELFF	TGTGCCAGCAGACCCTGGGGACAGAACACCGGGGAGCTGTTTTTT
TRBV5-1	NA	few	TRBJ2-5	CASSQGLLTSAFQETQYF	TGCGCCAGCAGCCAGGGACTCCTAACAAGTGCATTCCAAGAGACCCAGTACTTC
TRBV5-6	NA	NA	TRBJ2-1	CASSLGARPNEQFF	TGTGCCAGCAGCTTGGGGGCGCGACCCAATGAGCAGTTCTTC
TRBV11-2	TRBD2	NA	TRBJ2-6	CASSSGLAGGAGANVLTF	TGTGCCAGCAGCTCGGGACTAGCGGGGGGGGCTGGGGCCAACGTCCTGACTTTC
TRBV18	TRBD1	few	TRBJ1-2	CASSPPGQNYGYTF	TGTGCCAGCTCACCCCCGGGACAGAACTATGGCTACACCTTC
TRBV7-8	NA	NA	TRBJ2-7	CASSISGGAVYEQYF	TGTGCCAGCAGCATCTCGGGGGGCGCTGTCTACGAGCAGTACTTC
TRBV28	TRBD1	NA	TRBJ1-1	CASSITGGLRPMNTEAFF	TGTGCCAGCAGTATAACAGGGGGTCTACGACCCATGAACACTGAAGCTTTCTTT
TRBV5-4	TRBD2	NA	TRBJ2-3	CASSLVSGDTQYF	TGTGCCAGCAGCTTGGTTAGCGGGGATACGCAGTATTTT
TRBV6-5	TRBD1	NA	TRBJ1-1	CASRKGTGENTEAFF	TGTGCCAGCAGAAAAGGGACAGGGGAGAACACTGAAGCTTTCTTT
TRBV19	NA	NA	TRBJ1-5	CASSPHREGNQPQHF	TGTGCCAGTAGTCCCCACAGGGAAGGGAATCAGCCCCAGCATTTT
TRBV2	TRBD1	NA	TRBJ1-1	CASSPDRGPNTEAFF	TGTGCCAGCAGTCCTGACAGGGGGCCGAACACTGAAGCTTTCTTT
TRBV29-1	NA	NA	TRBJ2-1	CSALQGLGYNEQFF	TGCAGCGCTCTGCAGGGGTTGGGATACAATGAGCAGTTCTTC
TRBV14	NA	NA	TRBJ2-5	CASSQVFAGETQYF	TGTGCCAGCAGCCAAGTATTTGCCGGGGAGACCCAGTACTTC
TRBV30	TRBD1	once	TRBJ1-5	CAWSAGGDQPQHF	TGTGCCTGGAGTGCAGGGGGCGATCAGCCCCAGCATTTT
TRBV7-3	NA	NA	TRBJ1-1	CASSSTGPSTEAFF	TGTGCCAGCAGCTCAACTGGGCCCAGCACTGAAGCTTTCTTT
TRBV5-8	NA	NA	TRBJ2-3	CASSLAVTGSTDTQYF	TGTGCCAGCAGCTTGGCCGTGACAGGTTCCACAGATACGCAGTATTTT
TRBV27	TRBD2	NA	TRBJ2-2	CASSLYLAGGDTGELFF	TGTGCCAGCAGTTTATACTTAGCGGGAGGGGACACCGGGGAGCTGTTTTTT
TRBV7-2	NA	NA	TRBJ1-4	CASSLFKGGNEKLFF	TGTGCCAGCAGTCTATTCAAGGGGGGGAATGAAAAACTGTTTTTT
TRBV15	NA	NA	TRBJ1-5	CATSTEIGNQPQHF	TGTGCCACCAGTACCGAGATAGGCAATCAGCCCCAGCATTTT
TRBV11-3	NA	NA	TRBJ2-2	CASSLRGDNTGELFF	TGTGCCAGCAGCTTAAGAGGAGATAACACCGGGGAGCTGTTTTTT